This passage covers 24 T cell receptor beta chains from one sample sequenced in a study of cytomegalovirus exposure and HLA in healthy donors. The study ran its PCR with 60 Vbeta and 13 Jbeta primers. Assay: immunoSEQ multiplex PCR; the TCRdb copy retains only in-frame clones and omits some. The profile shows 90,000 to 120,000 clones, 81% of them singletons. Sequenced material: PBMCs. The receptor set was obtained from a man aged 30 to 39 in good health and CMV-seronegative.

The V call is TRBV29-1, the J call TRBJ2-6; 7 bases are a match to TRBD1. This CDR3 spans 15 amino acids. From germline, CDR1 is SQVTM and CDR2 ANQGSEA. Trimming removed 6 bases from V and 0 bases from J; junction bases left unmatched: 5. The CDR3 sequence is CSVHRDSSGANVLTF. CDR3 coding DNA: TGCAGCGTCCACCGGGACAGCTCTGGGGCCAACGTCCTGACTTTC.

This chain uses TRBV6-4 with TRBJ2-3; 15 bases map to TRBD2. CDR1 is MRHNA and CDR2 is SNTAGT in the germline V gene. The CDR3 totals 16 residues. V was clipped by 5 bases and J by 6 bases; unmatched bases: 6. DNA of the CDR3: TGTGCCAGCAGTACCGGACTAGCGGGAGGGTCGGATACGCAGTATTTT. Amino acid sequence: CASSTGLAGGSDTQYF.

This clone was seen a few times. The rearrangement links TRBV5-1 to TRBJ2-5; D is perhaps TRBD1 (6 bases). The CDR3 covers 14 residues. The V end was cut by 4 bases, the J end by 7 bases, with 17 bases between. Germline lookup yields CDR1 SGHRS and CDR2 YFSETQ. CDR3 protein: CASSPRLQGRTQYF. CDR3 nucleotides: TGCGCCAGCAGCCCCCGCCTACAGGGCCGGACCCAGTACTTC. The variable domain in full, with the rest retrieved from reference TRBV5-1 and TRBJ2-5, is KAGVTQTPRYLIKTRGQQVTLSCSPISGHRSVSWYQQTPGQGLQFLFEYFSETQRNKGNFPGRFSGRQFSNSRSEMNVSTLELGDSALYLCASSPRLQGRTQYFGPGTRLLVL.

V gene TRBV7-8 combines with J gene TRBJ2-5; D possibly corresponds to TRBD2 (6 bases). This CDR3 contains 13 residues. Germline CDR1 SGHVS, CDR2 FQNEAQ. Trimming pared 4 bases from V and 4 bases from J, leaving 10 bases between. This CDR3 is CASSSGRGETQYF. CDR3 nucleotide sequence: TGTGCCAGCAGCTCCGGGCGGGGAGAGACCCAGTACTTC.

This chain uses TRBV6-6 with TRBJ1-2; possibly TRBD1 for D (6 bases). Trimming pared 5 bases from V and 4 bases from J, leaving 11 bases between. Looked up from germline, CDR1 is MNHNY and CDR2 is SVGAGI (reference sequence). The CDR3 consists of 13 residues. The CDR3 loop is CASSMDRSYGYTF. Here the CDR3 DNA reads TGTGCCAGCAGTATGGACAGATCCTATGGCTACACCTTC.

This chain uses TRBV18 with TRBJ2-7; tentatively, D is TRBD2 (7 bases). The CDR3 is made up of 15 amino acids. V was shortened by 2 bases and J by 5 bases, with 16 bases between the two germline ends. The germline CDR1 and CDR2 sequences are KGHSH and LQKENI. DNA of the CDR3: TGTGCCAGCTCACCAGGGGGGGGCTGGGAGCACGAGCAGTACTTC. Its protein product is CASSPGGGWEHEQYF.

The chain joins TRBV5-1 to TRBJ2-3; the match to TRBD2 covers 10 bases. Trimming took 0 bases from V and 3 from J; bases not matched to a gene: 7. CDR3 length: 17 residues. Germline assignment: CDR1 SGHRS and CDR2 YFSETQ. The DNA of the CDR3 is TGCGCCAGCAGCTTGGGGCTAGCGGGAGCCACTACAGATACGCAGTATTTT. Translated, it gives CASSLGLAGATTDTQYF.

The V and J genes are TRBV5-1 and TRBJ1-2; no firm D call. The CDR3 is 12 residues long. Germline V gene sequence: CDR1 SGHRS, CDR2 YFSETQ. Trimming took off 0 bases at V and 8 bases at J, with 8 bases between the two ends. As DNA, the CDR3 is TGCGCCAGCAGCTTGGCCCAGCGAGGCTACACCTTC. It specifies CASSLAQRGYTF.

Turning to this clone: This sample includes further DNA sequences coding for the same CDR3. The chain uses TRBV7-2 and TRBJ2-3; D not resolved. This CDR3 comprises 12 residues. V lost 3 bases to trimming and J lost 2 bases, with 3 bases between them. Germline-derived CDR1 and CDR2 are SGHTA and FQGNSA. The CDR3 coding sequence is TGTGCCAGCAGCTTGTACACAGATACGCAGTATTTT. Its translation is CASSLYTDTQYF. Supplemented by reference TRBV7-2 and TRBJ2-3, the full variable domain reads GAGVSQSPSNKVTEKGKDVELRCDPISGHTALYWYRQSLGQGLEFLIYFQGNSAPDKSGLPSDRFSAERTGGSVSTLTIQRTQQEDSAVYLCASSLYTDTQYFGPGTRLTVL.

In its sample, this clone was seen a few times. The chain combines TRBV29-1 with TRBJ1-1; the D is unclear. Germline V gives CDR1 SQVTM, CDR2 ANQGSEA. With 4 bases removed from V and 5 bases from J, the gap between germline ends came to 5 bases. The CDR3 covers 10 residues. DNA of the CDR3: TGCAGCGTTGTAGCTACTGAAGCTTTCTTT. Translation gives CSVVATEAFF. The full variable domain, with the rest looked up from reference TRBV29-1 and TRBJ1-1, is SAVISQKPSRDICQRGTSLTIQCQVDSQVTMMFWYRQQPGQSLTLIATANQGSEATYESGFVIDKFPISRPNLTFSTLTVSNMSPEDSSIYLCSVVATEAFFGQGTRLTVV.

This chain uses TRBV9 with TRBJ1-1; D ambiguous. V dropped 4 bases and J dropped 2 bases, with 9 bases sitting between them. The germline V gene has CDR1 SGDLS and CDR2 YYNGEE. CDR3 length: 13 amino acids. In DNA form, the CDR3 reads TGTGCCAGCAGCCGACAAGATAACACTGAAGCTTTCTTT. Protein sequence: CASSRQDNTEAFF.

The chain recombines TRBV30 with TRBJ1-2, with 7 bases that match TRBD1. Germline values: CDR1 GTSNPN, CDR2 SVGIG (reference sequence). J was trimmed by 7 bases and V by 0 bases; bases with no gene match: 5. The CDR3 has 13 amino acids. The CDR3 sequence: CAWSVRGQVGYTF. The CDR3 DNA sequence: TGTGCCTGGAGTGTAAGGGGGCAGGTTGGCTACACCTTC. Full variable domain (rest looked up from reference TRBV30 and TRBJ1-2): SQTIHQWPATLVQPVGSPLSLECTVEGTSNPNLYWYRQAAGRGLQLLFYSVGIGQISSEVPQNLSASRPQDRQFILSSKKLLLSDSGFYLCAWSVRGQVGYTFGSGTRLTVV.

Concerning this clone: At one boundary the junction diverges from the germline segment, which might be a read error. The chain links TRBV6-1 to TRBJ2-1; 9 bases line up with TRBD2. The CDR3 has 15 amino acids. CDR1 is MNHNS and CDR2 is SASEGT in the germline V gene. Written as DNA, the CDR3 is TGTGCCAGCAGGCCAGACGGGACTAGCTACGATGAGCAGTTCTTC. It specifies CASRPDGTSYDEQFF.

In DNA, the CDR3 is TGTGCCAGCAGTTCAGCCGGGACAGGACAAGAGACCCAGTACTTC. Translation gives CASSSAGTGQETQYF. The V and J genes are TRBV6-5 and TRBJ2-5; 8 nucleotides agree with TRBD1. The CDR3 has 15 residues. V shed 4 bases, J shed 2 bases, and the junction held 6 bases outside the gene matches. Germline assignment: CDR1 MNHEY and CDR2 SVGAGI.

In DNA form, the CDR3 reads TGTGCCACAGGGAAGGCGGAGCAATACGAGCAGTACTTC. This codes for CATGKAEQYEQYF. The rearrangement joins TRBV6-6 to TRBJ2-7; D possibly corresponds to TRBD1 (5 bases). The germline V and J ends were trimmed by 10 bases and 4 bases, with 17 bases remaining between them. This CDR3 contains 13 residues. Germline V gene lookup returns CDR1 MNHNY and CDR2 SVGAGI (reference sequence).

As for this clone: This specimen includes other DNA sequences encoding the same CDR3. This chain connects TRBV19 to TRBJ2-7; perhaps TRBD1 as D (7 bases). Germline lookup yields CDR1 LNHDA and CDR2 SQIVND (reference sequence). This CDR3 has 13 residues. V lost 8 bases to trimming and J lost 0 bases, with 11 bases between them. The CDR3 here is CASGGTASYEQYF. The CDR3 coding sequence is TGTGCCAGTGGAGGGACAGCCTCCTACGAGCAGTACTTC.

V gene TRBV6-1 combines with J gene TRBJ1-1, with 8 bases identical to TRBD1. The CDR3 sequence is 13 residues long. V was clipped by 3 bases and J by 6 bases; unmatched bases: 3. Germline V gene data show CDR1 as MNHNS and CDR2 as SASEGT. The CDR3 nucleotides read TGTGCCAGCAGTGATGTACAGGGGGCTGAAGCTTTCTTT. As protein: CASSDVQGAEAFF.

This sequence joins TRBV6-5 and TRBJ1-1; a possible D gene is TRBD1 (6 bases). The CDR3 runs 15 residues. V gave up 0 bases and J gave up 0 bases, with 8 bases separating them. Germline CDR1 MNHEY, CDR2 SVGAGI. The CDR3 bases are TGTGCCAGCAGTTACTCAAGGGGGTTGAACACTGAAGCTTTCTTT. Amino acids: CASSYSRGLNTEAFF.

The V and J genes are TRBV5-4 and TRBJ2-3; D not certain. Per the germline V gene, CDR1 is SGHNT and CDR2 is YYREEE (reference sequence). V was shortened by 2 bases and J by 4 bases, with 5 bases between the two germline ends. The length of the CDR3 is 12 residues. In nucleotides, the CDR3 is TGTGCCAGCAGCTTTTATTCAGATACGCAGTATTTT. Translation gives CASSFYSDTQYF.

The rearrangement uses TRBV4-1 and TRBJ2-1; 9 bases match TRBD1. The ends lost 0 bases at V and 2 bases at J; junction bases unmatched: 8. The CDR3 is 18 amino acids. CDR1 is MGHRA, CDR2 YSYEKL, per germline. The CDR3 loop is CASSQDWRRTGAYNEQFF. CDR3 in DNA: TGCGCCAGCAGCCAAGATTGGAGGCGGACAGGGGCCTACAATGAGCAGTTCTTC.

The rearrangement joins TRBV9 to TRBJ2-7, with D perhaps matching TRBD2 (7 bases). Trimming stripped 3 bases from V and 5 bases from J, with 15 bases between. The CDR3 covers 14 residues. Germline CDR1 reads SGDLS; CDR2 reads YYNGEE. The chain's CDR3 is CASSAEGGPHEQYF. CDR3 in DNA: TGTGCCAGCAGCGCAGAGGGGGGGCCACACGAGCAGTACTTC.

This chain uses TRBV9 with TRBJ2-7, with D possibly being TRBD1 (5 bases). The CDR3 has 13 amino acids. The ends were cut back, 2 bases at V and 6 bases at J, with 12 bases in the middle. The germline V gene encodes CDR1 SGDLS and CDR2 YYNGEE. DNA for the CDR3: TGTGCCAGCAGCGTCGATCAGGGTGGCGAGCAGTACTTC. It yields the protein CASSVDQGGEQYF. The full variable domain, completed using reference TRBV9 and TRBJ2-7, is DSGVTQTPKHLITATGQRVTLRCSPRSGDLSVYWYQQSLDQGLQFLIQYYNGEERAKGNILERFSAQQFPDLHSELNLSSLELGDSALYFCASSVDQGGEQYFGPGTRLTVT.

The genes are TRBV10-3 and TRBJ2-5, with D uncertain. V shed 5 bases and J shed 5 bases, with 12 bases lying between them. Germline V lookup: CDR1 ENHRY, CDR2 SYGVKD. The CDR3 has 13 amino acids. For the CDR3, the DNA is TGTGCCATCAGTCGGCGACCCAGGGAGACCCAGTACTTC. Protein: CAISRRPRETQYF.

The rearrangement joins TRBV28 to TRBJ1-3; 8 bases map to TRBD1. With 6 bases clipped from V and 4 bases from J, the junction kept 8 bases outside the gene matches. CDR3 size: 15 residues. CDR1 and CDR2 from the germline V gene are MDHEN and SYDVKM. The CDR3 region is CASRDQGAEGNTIYF. CDR3 nucleotide sequence: TGTGCCAGCAGGGATCAGGGGGCGGAGGGAAACACCATATATTTT.